This record looks at one T cell receptor (beta chain) sequence and its context. Its antigen specificity is not known. The input lacks base qualities; no much larger clone sits a single base away. TCR beta CDR3 regions were amplified from RNA transcripts. For the first round of RT-PCR on the TCR CDR3, the HTBI primer set was used together with the Qiagen OneStep RT-PCR kit. The libraries were constructed in a second round of multiplex PCR and then size-selected and purified. The libraries were sequenced on an Illumina HiSeq2000 using paired-end 100 bp reads. As for the original processing: Raw data were processed with SOAPnuke, discarding reads with adapters, uncalled bases, mean Phred below 15, or no exact constant-primer or identifier match. High-quality paired reads were merged using COPE v1.2.5, and each unique nucleotide sequence was defined as a clonotype. Clonotypes were aligned to IMGT TRBV, TRBD and TRBJ reference segments using MiTCR v1.1. The analysis was restricted to V-J combinations with a frequency above 0.0001, which together covered approximately 99% of the repertoires. A TCS score was defined as the ratio of F50 (clonal expansion) to E x V (chaos), with BLOSUM62-based TCRdist applied between CDR3 peptides within each V-J. Welch's t-statistics and random forest reduced approximately 520 V-J features to roughly 13, which were used in a naive Bayes classifier (R e1071). In TCRdb, the public reads were trimmed at Q25 with fastp and aligned with MiXCR, with productive beta chains retained. Rows merge per CDR3 protein into single entries with the most common DNA and genes. The V and J calls come from TCRdb's annotation, not from the publication. Present in this sample are some 620,000 distinct CDR3 sequences, roughly 15% of which were seen just once. The ten largest account for 3.5% to 4% of the sample.

These data are taken from a study of T cells in Graves' hyperthyroidism and ophthalmopathy (dated by TCRdb to the late 2010s). In the study overall: Peripheral blood was sampled at the time of initial diagnosis, prior to any treatment. TCR V-J signatures able to tell the groups apart were searched for in a discovery cohort of more than 90 patients, of whom 43 had Graves' ophthalmopathy and 55 to 65 had stable Graves' hyperthyroidism. Prospective prediction of ophthalmopathy was tested in an independent validation cohort consisting of 18 to 20 hyperthyroidism patients and some 16 patients who later progressed to ophthalmopathy. The 75 to 100 discovery patients were randomly divided into training and test sets at a 7:3 ratio. In about 6 Graves' hyperthyroidism patients, the study also compared T-cell repertoires from thyroid tissue with T-cell repertoires from blood. After sampling, hyperthyroidism patients received methimazole starting at 30 mg daily, and ophthalmopathy patients received high-dose intravenous methylprednisolone. According to the paper, TCR Vbeta CDR3 sequencing was carried out on over 130 peripheral blood samples, which came from 40 to 45 ophthalmopathy, around 74 hyperthyroidism and roughly 17 progressor patients. Summary of the overall study and its limitations: Blood samples also contained most of the expanded thyroid clonotypes (frequency above 0.001), which suggests that blood repertoires may reflect thyroid immune responses. No statistical method was used to set the sample size in advance, and investigators knew the group allocation. A 13 V-J signature model separated ophthalmopathy from stable hyperthyroidism, with over 85% sensitivity and about 81% specificity in cross-validation and 80%/75% in testing. In validation, progression to ophthalmopathy was predicted by the model with approximately 67% sensitivity and roughly 76% specificity, a median of roughly six months before onset.

V is pruned by 4 bases and J by 11 bases, leaving 18 bases of the junction without a gene match. The germline V gene (reference sequence) gives CDR1 as SGHKS and CDR2 as YYEKEE. Counted from cysteine to phenylalanine, this CDR3 has 16 amino acids. Kept here is only the CDR3 DNA, which spans 48 bases and is read in frame from base 1. Stable Graves' hyperthyroidism was defined as the absence of progression to ophthalmopathy over 18 months of follow-up. Hyperthyroidism patients were newly diagnosed, had a disease duration of under 2 months, and were aged 18 to 65 years. Any patient with an uncontrolled infection, another autoimmune disease, pregnancy or lactation was excluded. Diagnoses relied on clinical symptoms, serum thyroxine and TRAb, thyroid ultrasound and orbital computed tomography. PBMCs were isolated from around 10 ml of fresh peripheral blood by Ficoll-Paque density gradient centrifugation. Total RNA was extracted using Trizol reagent, and RNA quality was assessed on an Agilent 2100 Bioanalyzer.

The sample was blood. This TCR was recovered from a woman in her twenties or thirties with Graves' hyperthyroidism. The chain links TRBV5-5 with TRBJ1-5, and 7 junction bases match TRBD1. CDR3 reads: CASSPGDSGATNTQHF. The nucleotides are TGTGCCAGCAGCCCGGGGGACAGTGGAGCAACCAATACCCAGCATTTT.